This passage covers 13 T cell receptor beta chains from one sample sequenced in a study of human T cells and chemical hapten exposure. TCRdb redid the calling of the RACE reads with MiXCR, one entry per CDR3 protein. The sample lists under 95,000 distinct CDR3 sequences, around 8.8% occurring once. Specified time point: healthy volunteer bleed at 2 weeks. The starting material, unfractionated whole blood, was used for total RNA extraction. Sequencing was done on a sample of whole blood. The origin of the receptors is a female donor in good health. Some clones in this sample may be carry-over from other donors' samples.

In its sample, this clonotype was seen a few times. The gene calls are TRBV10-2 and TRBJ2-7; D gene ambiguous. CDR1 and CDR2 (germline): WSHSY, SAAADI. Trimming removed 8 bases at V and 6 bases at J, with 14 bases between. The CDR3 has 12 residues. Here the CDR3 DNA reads TGCGCCAGCGGAATCACAGCTGGCGAGCAGTACTTC. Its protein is CASGITAGEQYF.

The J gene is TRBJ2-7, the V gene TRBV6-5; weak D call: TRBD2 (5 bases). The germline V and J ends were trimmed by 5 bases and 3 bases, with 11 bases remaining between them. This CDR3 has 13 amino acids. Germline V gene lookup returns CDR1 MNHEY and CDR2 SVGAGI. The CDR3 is CASSNGLLYEQYF. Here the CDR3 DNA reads TGTGCCAGCAGTAACGGACTTCTCTACGAGCAGTACTTC.

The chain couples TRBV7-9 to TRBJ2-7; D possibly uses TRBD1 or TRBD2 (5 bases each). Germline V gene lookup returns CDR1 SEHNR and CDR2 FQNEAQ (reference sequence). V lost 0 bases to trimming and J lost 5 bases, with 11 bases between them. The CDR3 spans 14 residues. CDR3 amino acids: CASSLAGRADEQYF. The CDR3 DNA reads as TGTGCCAGCAGCTTAGCGGGACGAGCGGACGAGCAGTACTTC.

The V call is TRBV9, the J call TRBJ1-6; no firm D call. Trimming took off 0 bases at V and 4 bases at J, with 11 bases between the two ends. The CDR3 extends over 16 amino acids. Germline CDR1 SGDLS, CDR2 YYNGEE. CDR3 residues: CASSVAANTYNSPLHF. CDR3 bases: TGTGCCAGCAGCGTAGCCGCGAATACTTATAATTCACCCCTCCACTTT.

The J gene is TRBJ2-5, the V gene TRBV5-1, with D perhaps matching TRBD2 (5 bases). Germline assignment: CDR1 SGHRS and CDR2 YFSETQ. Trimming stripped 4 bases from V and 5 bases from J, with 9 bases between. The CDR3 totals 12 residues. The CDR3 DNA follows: TGCGCCAGCAGCCCCGGGGTGGAGACCCAGTACTTC. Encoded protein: CASSPGVETQYF.

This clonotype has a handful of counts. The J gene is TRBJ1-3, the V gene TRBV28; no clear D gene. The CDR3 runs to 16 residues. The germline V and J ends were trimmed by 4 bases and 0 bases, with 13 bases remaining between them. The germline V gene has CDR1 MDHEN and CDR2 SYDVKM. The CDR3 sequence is CASSSPGLPSGNTIYF. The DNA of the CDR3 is TGTGCCAGCAGTTCCCCCGGGCTCCCCTCTGGAAACACCATATATTTT. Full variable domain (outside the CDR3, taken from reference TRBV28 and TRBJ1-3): DVKVTQSSRYLVKRTGEKVFLECVQDMDHENMFWYRQDPGLGLRLIYFSYDVKMKEKGDIPEGYSVSREKKERFSLILESASTNQTSMYLCASSSPGLPSGNTIYFGEGSWLTVV.

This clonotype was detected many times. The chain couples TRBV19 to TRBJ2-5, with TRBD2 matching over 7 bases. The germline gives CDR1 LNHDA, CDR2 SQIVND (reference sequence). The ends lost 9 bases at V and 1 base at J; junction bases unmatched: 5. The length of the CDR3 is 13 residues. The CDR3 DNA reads TGTGCCAGCCGAACTAGCGCCCAAGAGACCCAGTACTTC. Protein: CASRTSAQETQYF.

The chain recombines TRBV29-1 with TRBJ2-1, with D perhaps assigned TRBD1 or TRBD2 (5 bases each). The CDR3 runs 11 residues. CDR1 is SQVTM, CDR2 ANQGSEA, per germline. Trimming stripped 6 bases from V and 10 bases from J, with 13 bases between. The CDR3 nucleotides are TGCAGCGTCACCGAGGGGAAGGAGCAGTTCTTC. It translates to CSVTEGKEQFF.

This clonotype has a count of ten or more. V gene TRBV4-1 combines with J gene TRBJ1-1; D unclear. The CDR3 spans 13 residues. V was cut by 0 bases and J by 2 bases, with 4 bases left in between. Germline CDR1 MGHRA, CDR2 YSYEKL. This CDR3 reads CASSQDSNTEAFF. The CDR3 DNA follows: TGCGCCAGCAGCCAAGACAGTAACACTGAAGCTTTCTTT.

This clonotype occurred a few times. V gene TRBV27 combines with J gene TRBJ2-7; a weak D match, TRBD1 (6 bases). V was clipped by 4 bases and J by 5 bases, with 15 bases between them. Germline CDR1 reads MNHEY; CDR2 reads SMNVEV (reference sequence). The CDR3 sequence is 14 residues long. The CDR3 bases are TGTGCCAGCAGTTCATCTCACAGGGCCCACGAGCAGTACTTC. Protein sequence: CASSSSHRAHEQYF.

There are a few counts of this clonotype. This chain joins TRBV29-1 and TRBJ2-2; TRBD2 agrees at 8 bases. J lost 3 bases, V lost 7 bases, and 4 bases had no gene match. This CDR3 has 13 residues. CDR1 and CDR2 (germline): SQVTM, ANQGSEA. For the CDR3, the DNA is TGCAGCGGGACTAGCACCCACACCGGGGAGCTGTTTTTT. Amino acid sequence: CSGTSTHTGELFF.

CDR3 residues: CSVGGGARADTQYF. The DNA of the CDR3 is TGCAGCGTTGGGGGGGGGGCGAGGGCAGATACGCAGTATTTT. V usage is TRBV29-1 and J usage is TRBJ2-3; a possible D gene is TRBD2 (7 bases). The CDR3 totals 14 residues. V lost 4 bases to trimming and J lost 4 bases, with 15 bases between them. CDR1 and CDR2 (germline): SQVTM, ANQGSEA.

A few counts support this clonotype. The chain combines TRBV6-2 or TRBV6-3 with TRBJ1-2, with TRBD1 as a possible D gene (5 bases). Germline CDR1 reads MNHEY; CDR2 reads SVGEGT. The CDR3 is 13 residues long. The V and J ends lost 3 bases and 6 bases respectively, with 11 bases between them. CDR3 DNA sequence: TGTGCCAGCAGTTATTTTCAGGGTGATGGCTACACCTTC. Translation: CASSYFQGDGYTF.